This is a list of T cell receptor beta chains from one sample in a study of T cell responses to AZD1222 COVID-19 vaccine. The data were produced by immunoSEQ multiplex PCR, yet TCRdb's version contains in-frame clones alone and is incomplete. The sample lists 70,000 or so clones; 83% were seen once. The sample was peripheral blood, taken 28 days after the second AZD1222 dose. These receptors all stem from an adult who received the AZD1222 COVID-19 vaccine. Each CDR3 is given with its conserved first and last residue. The D gene is left open where the match is weak. For some rows the clone size is stated as once, few or many, or as a class when expanded; others skip it.

.	TRBV15	TRBJ2-7	.	CATSSYRTRTYEQYF	TGTGCCACCAGCAGCTACAGGACCCGGACCTACGAGCAGTACTTC
.	TRBV4-1	TRBJ1-2	few	CASSQGNYGYTF	TGCGCCAGCAGCCAAGGCAACTATGGCTACACCTTC
TRBD1	TRBV6-5	TRBJ1-2	.	CASSRSTGDYGYTF	TGTGCCAGCAGCCGATCTACAGGGGACTATGGCTACACCTTC
.	TRBV11-3	TRBJ2-3	.	CASSSDFADTQYF	TGTGCCAGCAGCTCCGATTTCGCGGATACGCAGTATTTT
.	TRBV9	TRBJ1-2	.	CASSVVEGSTYGYTF	TGTGCCAGCAGCGTAGTTGAGGGGTCGACCTATGGCTACACCTTC
TRBD1	TRBV7-9	TRBJ1-2	once	CASSPDRGRTYGYTF	TGTGCCAGCAGCCCGGACAGGGGGCGCACCTATGGCTACACCTTC
.	TRBV2	TRBJ2-3	.	CATGQADTQYF	TGTGCCACTGGCCAGGCAGATACGCAGTATTTT
.	TRBV3-1/TRBV3-2	TRBJ2-3	.	CASSQGVETTDTQYF	TGTGCCAGCAGCCAAGGGGTAGAGACCACAGATACGCAGTATTTT
.	TRBV5-1	TRBJ2-4	.	CASSLRQDKNIQYF	TGCGCCAGCAGCTTGAGGCAGGACAAAAACATTCAGTACTTC
TRBD1	TRBV28	TRBJ1-1	once	CASIQQGALTEAFF	TGTGCCAGCATCCAACAGGGGGCACTCACTGAAGCTTTCTTT
.	TRBV5-1	TRBJ2-2	.	CASSLVSGGLRELFF	TGCGCCAGCAGCTTGGTTAGCGGAGGGCTTAGGGAGCTGTTTTTT
TRBD1	TRBV5-6	TRBJ1-4	.	CASSFDRVDEKLFF	TGTGCCAGCAGCTTTGACAGGGTTGATGAAAAACTGTTTTTT
.	TRBV12-3/TRBV12-4	TRBJ1-1	.	CASSKTRNTEAFF	TGTGCCAGCAGCAAGACAAGGAACACTGAAGCTTTCTTT
.	TRBV4-3	TRBJ1-5	.	CASSQELSGRDDQPQHF	TGCGCCAGCAGCCAGGAGCTGTCGGGCAGGGACGATCAGCCCCAGCATTTT
.	TRBV24-1	TRBJ1-4	.	CATSDPGTRNEKLFF	TGTGCCACCAGTGATCCCGGGACAAGAAATGAAAAACTGTTTTTT
.	TRBV7-2	TRBJ1-2	.	CASTSTGAVGLNYGYTF	TGTGCCAGCACTTCAACCGGGGCGGTGGGATTAAACTATGGCTACACCTTC
TRBD1	TRBV5-1	TRBJ2-7	.	CASSWSRTGPEQYF	TGCGCCAGCAGCTGGTCCCGGACAGGCCCTGAGCAGTACTTC
TRBD2	TRBV25-1	TRBJ2-1	.	CASSESLGREAFF	TGTGCCAGCAGTGAGTCGCTAGGTCGGGAGGCGTTCTTC
.	TRBV18	TRBJ2-7	.	CASLERQGGYEQYF	TGTGCCAGCTTGGAGAGGCAGGGGGGCTACGAGCAGTACTTC
.	TRBV4-3	TRBJ2-1	.	CASSPSAAASPSYNEQFF	TGCGCCAGCAGCCCCTCGGCTGCCGCTAGCCCATCCTACAATGAGCAGTTCTTC
.	TRBV5-6	TRBJ1-1	once	CASSLNMNTEAFF	TGTGCCAGCAGCTTAAATATGAACACTGAAGCTTTCTTT
.	TRBV6-5	TRBJ1-1	few	CASSYSGRGNTEAFF	TGTGCCAGCAGTTACTCGGGCAGGGGGAACACTGAAGCTTTCTTT
.	TRBV29-1	TRBJ1-3	.	CSVERWGEPAGNTIYF	TGCAGCGTTGAAAGGTGGGGAGAACCTGCTGGAAACACCATATATTTT
.	TRBV7-9	TRBJ1-1	.	CASSLGLDRNTEAFF	TGTGCCAGCAGCTTAGGTCTCGACCGGAACACTGAAGCTTTCTTT
.	TRBV4-2	TRBJ2-7	.	CASSLVGGEQYF	TGTGCCAGCAGCCTTGTGGGGGGCGAGCAGTACTTC
.	TRBV6-4	TRBJ2-3	.	CASSDYAGTQYF	TGTGCCAGCAGTGACTACGCCGGTACGCAGTATTTT
.	TRBV5-8	TRBJ2-6	.	CASSPTRDSGANVLTF	TGTGCCAGCAGCCCGACCAGGGACTCTGGGGCCAACGTCCTGACTTTC
.	TRBV5-1	TRBJ2-5	.	CASSLQRRETQYF	TGCGCCAGCAGCCTCCAGCGGCGAGAGACCCAGTACTTC
TRBD1	TRBV27	TRBJ1-3	.	CASSLTGGVSGNTIYF	TGTGCCAGCAGTCTAACAGGGGGCGTCTCTGGAAACACCATATATTTT
.	TRBV5-4	TRBJ1-1	.	CASSAPRNTEAFF	TGTGCCAGCAGCGCACCGAGGAACACTGAAGCTTTCTTT
.	TRBV29-1	TRBJ1-2	.	CSAQTPGVRGSTYGYTF	TGCAGCGCCCAGACCCCGGGGGTACGGGGCTCCACCTATGGCTACACCTTC
.	TRBV28	TRBJ2-2	medium-sized	CASSPRGGELFF	TGTGCCAGCTCTCCTCGGGGCGGGGAGCTGTTTTTT
TRBD1	TRBV13	TRBJ1-2	.	CASSLGQGENYGYTF	TGTGCCAGCAGCTTAGGACAGGGGGAAAACTATGGCTACACCTTC
TRBD1	TRBV6-5	TRBJ1-1	.	CASRPLTGQLTEAFF	TGTGCCAGCAGACCTCTGACAGGGCAGCTCACTGAAGCTTTCTTT
.	TRBV29-1	TRBJ2-1	.	CSVEDRARGREFF	TGCAGCGTTGAAGATCGGGCGAGGGGCAGAGAGTTCTTC
TRBD2	TRBV7-8	TRBJ2-7	.	CASSPGGGDEQYF	TGTGCCAGCAGCCCGGGGGGAGGGGACGAGCAGTACTTC
.	TRBV4-2	TRBJ2-5	.	CASSQESLEAQYF	TGTGCCAGCAGCCAGGAATCTCTAGAGGCCCAGTACTTC
.	TRBV7-9	TRBJ2-3	.	CASSLGSTVTDTQYF	TGTGCCAGCAGCTTAGGGTCGACGGTCACAGATACGCAGTATTTT
.	TRBV7-2	TRBJ1-1	.	CASSLGDLFRAFF	TGTGCCAGCAGCTTAGGGGACCTCTTTCGGGCTTTCTTT
.	TRBV5-5	TRBJ1-1	.	CASSLGPENTEAFF	TGTGCCAGCAGCTTGGGACCAGAGAACACTGAAGCTTTCTTT
.	TRBV7-9	TRBJ1-1	.	CASSYPGATEAFF	TGTGCCAGCAGTTATCCGGGGGCAACTGAAGCTTTCTTT
.	TRBV11-2	TRBJ1-2	few	CASSLVSGIYGYTF	TGTGCCAGCAGCTTAGTTTCAGGGATCTATGGCTACACCTTC
.	TRBV5-6	TRBJ1-2	.	CASSLTENYGYTF	TGTGCCAGCAGCTTGACAGAAAACTATGGCTACACCTTC
TRBD2	TRBV10-3	TRBJ2-2	.	CAISESRLAGGMNTGELFF	TGTGCCATCAGTGAGTCTCGACTAGCGGGGGGGATGAACACCGGGGAGCTGTTTTTT
.	TRBV15	TRBJ1-2	.	CATSRDPGDYGYTF	TGTGCCACCAGCAGAGATCCAGGGGACTATGGCTACACCTTC